These 12 T cell receptor beta chains came from one sample sequenced in a study of circulating CD8 cells and anti-PD-1 response in melanoma. Four subsets defined by PD-1 and/or TIGIT were sorted from live CD3+CD8+TCRalphabeta+ cells. The QIAseq Immune Repertoire TCR panel built the libraries from around 15 ng of total RNA. In TCRdb, the reads were re-called with MiXCR into one record per CDR3 protein. The sample lists about 620 distinct CDR3 sequences; 7.3% were seen once. The specimen comprised CD8+ T cells from PBMCs, sampled at baseline or after one month of anti-PD-1 therapy (not recorded which). Source of these receptors: a human donor with melanoma.

To note about this clonotype: One base away lies a much larger clone, so this may be a sequencing read error. The V call is TRBV19, the J call TRBJ1-1; D unclear. Germline CDR1 and CDR2: LNHDA and SQIVND (reference sequence). The CDR3 length is 10 residues. V lost 11 bases, J lost 10 bases, and 14 bases lay in between. The CDR3 is CAAGSLGAFF. The DNA for the CDR3 is TGTGCCGCCGGATCGTTAGGAGCTTTCTTT.

The gene calls are TRBV5-5 and TRBJ2-3; D is perhaps TRBD1 (5 bases). CDR1 is SGHKS, CDR2 YYEKEE, per germline (reference sequence). This CDR3 has 17 amino acids. The germline V and J ends were trimmed by 4 bases and 0 bases, with 18 bases remaining between them. This CDR3 reads CASSPSRALPSTDTQYF. CDR3 in DNA: TGTGCCAGCAGCCCTTCCAGGGCCTTACCCAGCACAGATACGCAGTATTTT. Complete variable domain (other parts from reference TRBV5-5 and TRBJ2-3): DAGVTQSPTHLIKTRGQQVTLRCSPISGHKSVSWYQQVLGQGPQFIFQYYEKEERGRGNFPDRFSARQFPNYSSELNVNALLLGDSALYLCASSPSRALPSTDTQYFGPGTRLTVL.

This clonotype is deemed large. This chain uses TRBV7-2 with TRBJ2-3; D might be TRBD1 (5 bases). The CDR3 totals 14 residues. V was shortened by 3 bases and J by 4 bases, with 11 bases between the two germline ends. Germline lookup yields CDR1 SGHTA and CDR2 FQGNSA. The CDR3 here is CASSFLGRADTQYF. Written as DNA, the CDR3 is TGTGCCAGCAGCTTCCTGGGCAGGGCAGATACGCAGTATTTT. The full variable domain, rest sourced from reference TRBV7-2 and TRBJ2-3, is GAGVSQSPSNKVTEKGKDVELRCDPISGHTALYWYRQSLGQGLEFLIYFQGNSAPDKSGLPSDRFSAERTGGSVSTLTIQRTQQEDSAVYLCASSFLGRADTQYFGPGTRLTVL.

By sample fraction, this clonotype is large. The gene calls are TRBV6-6 and TRBJ2-3; D gene ambiguous. V lost 5 bases and J lost 0, with 12 bases in between. Germline CDR1 is MNHNY and CDR2 is SVGAGI (reference sequence). The CDR3 spans 15 residues. The CDR3 DNA follows: TGTGCCAGCAGTGAGCAGCAGCCCAGCACAGATACGCAGTATTTT. Its translation is CASSEQQPSTDTQYF.

Only a few counts were recorded for this clonotype. J is TRBJ2-7 and V is TRBV4-3, with TRBD1 identical over 11 bases. V was clipped by 0 bases and J by 6 bases; unmatched bases: 1. Germline V gene lookup returns CDR1 LGHNA and CDR2 YSLEER. The CDR3 consists of 14 residues. CDR3 in amino acids: CASSQDGTGGEQYF. The DNA of the CDR3 is TGCGCCAGCAGCCAAGACGGGACAGGGGGCGAGCAGTACTTC.

This clonotype is large in the sample. This rearrangement joins TRBV7-3 to TRBJ2-3; D is undetermined. Trimming took off 2 bases at V and 6 bases at J, with 12 bases between the two ends. Germline V gives CDR1 SGHTA, CDR2 FQGTGA. The CDR3 runs to 14 residues. In nucleotides, the CDR3 is TGTGCCAGCAGCTTATTCACCGGTCGGGATACGCAGTATTTT. It specifies CASSLFTGRDTQYF.

This clonotype is labeled large. The chain links TRBV12-5 to TRBJ2-7, with D perhaps assigned TRBD1 or TRBD2 (5 bases each). The V and J ends lost 1 base and 5 bases respectively, with 12 bases between them. Germline assignment: CDR1 LGHNT and CDR2 FRNRAP. The CDR3 length is 14 residues. The CDR3: CASGLDGTVDEQYF. The CDR3 DNA reads as TGTGCTAGTGGTTTGGACGGGACCGTCGACGAGCAGTACTTC.

This clonotype ranks as medium-sized. The V gene is TRBV9, the J gene TRBJ2-7, with D possibly being TRBD2 (6 bases). Germline lookup yields CDR1 SGDLS and CDR2 YYNGEE. Trimming removed 5 bases at V and 3 bases at J, with 15 bases between. The CDR3 is 14 residues long. CDR3 sequence (DNA): TGTGCCAGCAGTCCGGCACCGGGGGTCTACGAGCAGTACTTC. This gives the protein CASSPAPGVYEQYF.

This clonotype is medium-sized. Just one base apart from a much larger clone, this may be a read error. The chain links TRBV7-2 to TRBJ2-7; D perhaps matches TRBD1 (5 bases). V was cut by 6 bases and J by 6 bases, with 18 bases left in between. Germline V gives CDR1 SGHTA, CDR2 FQGNSA. The CDR3 is made up of 14 amino acids. The CDR3 sequence is CASSRAQGVVEQYF. CDR3 sequence (DNA): TGTGCCAGCAGTCGAGCCCAAGGGGTGGTCGAGCAGTACTTC.

In this sample, this clonotype is medium-sized (0.01 to 0.1%). The chain recombines TRBV20-1 with TRBJ2-5; D ambiguous. Germline V gene data show CDR1 as DFQATT and CDR2 as SNEGSKA (reference sequence). CDR3 length: 13 amino acids. V shed 2 bases and J shed 5 bases, with 12 bases lying between them. Written as DNA, the CDR3 is TGCAGTGCTAGACCAAATCCCTGGGAGACCCAGTACTTC. Amino acid sequence: CSARPNPWETQYF.

In the case of this clonotype: A read error may produce the germline difference seen at one junction end. V gene TRBV7-6 combines with J gene TRBJ2-1; D ambiguous. Germline assignment: CDR1 SGHVS and CDR2 FNYEAQ. The CDR3 has 15 amino acids. The CDR3, as DNA: TGTGCCAGCGGCTTAGGAAACAGCAGCTACAATGAGCAGTTCTTC. Its protein is CASGLGNSSYNEQFF.

This clonotype is medium-sized by share. The chain combines TRBV29-1 with TRBJ2-2; 7 bases are shared with TRBD2. Per the germline V gene, CDR1 is SQVTM and CDR2 is ANQGSEA. The V gene end was trimmed by 3 bases and the J gene end by 0 bases; junction bases not matched to a gene: 4. This CDR3 spans 15 amino acids. CDR3 sequence (DNA): TGCAGCGTTGACCTGCGGGGGTCGAACACCGGGGAGCTGTTTTTT. Translation gives CSVDLRGSNTGELFF.